These 28 T cell receptor beta chains came from one sample sequenced in a study of control samples from healthy donors and cancer patients. This table comes from immunoSEQ multiplex PCR, and its TCRdb copy is limited to in-frame clones, with some not included. The data hold about 150,000 clones, with about 94% observed a single time. Sequenced: blood. These receptor sequences come from a man aged 35-49 years in good health.

The chain combines TRBV28 with TRBJ1-2, with D tentatively TRBD1 (6 bases). This CDR3 is built from 11 residues. Germline V CDR1 and CDR2: MDHEN, SYDVKM. The CDR3 coding sequence is TGTGCTTTAGGGGGGTTAAGGGGCTACACCTTC. Its protein product is CALGGLRGYTF.

The gene calls are TRBV23-1 and TRBJ1-6; 9 bases are a match to TRBD1. TRBV23-1 is known as an ORF, though its function is uncertain. The CDR3 has 16 amino acids. The junction had 2 bases not matched to a gene; V was cut back by 2 bases and J by 3 bases. The DNA for the CDR3 is TGCGCCAGCAGTCAACGACAGGGGGTCTATAATTCACCCCTCCACTTT. It translates to CASSQRQGVYNSPLHF.

This clone was found once. The rearrangement joins TRBV29-1 to TRBJ2-2; D gene ambiguous. The V end was cut by 7 bases, the J end by 4 bases, with 10 bases between. The CDR3 covers 12 residues. The V gene's germline CDR1 is SQVTM and CDR2 ANQGSEA. The CDR3 protein is CSGSSITGELFF. The CDR3 nucleotides read TGCAGCGGTTCGAGCATCACCGGGGAGCTGTTTTTT.

The V and J genes are TRBV19 and TRBJ2-1; D not certain. Germline V gene sequence: CDR1 LNHDA, CDR2 SQIVND (reference sequence). Between the trimmed V and J ends, which lost 6 bases and 3 bases, there was a span of 9 bases. The CDR3 is 13 amino acids. CDR3 in amino acids: CASRSPGYNEQFF. The CDR3 DNA reads as TGTGCCAGTAGATCCCCAGGCTACAATGAGCAGTTCTTC.

This chain links TRBV6-5 with TRBJ2-7; 9 nucleotides align to TRBD1. The CDR3 extends over 14 amino acids. The J segment lost 2 bases and the V segment lost 6 bases, leaving 5 bases of the junction unmatched. The germline V gene has CDR1 MNHEY and CDR2 SVGAGI. The CDR3, as DNA: TGTGCCAGCAGCCTAACAGGGGGCACCTACGAGCAGTACTTC. Translated, it gives CASSLTGGTYEQYF.

The chain combines TRBV12-3 or TRBV12-4 with TRBJ1-5, with 8 bases fitting TRBD1. With 5 bases clipped from V and 4 bases from J, the junction kept 1 base outside the gene matches. This CDR3 is built from 13 residues. This chain's CDR3 is CASSDRGNQPQHF. The CDR3 coding sequence is TGTGCCAGCAGTGACAGGGGAAATCAGCCCCAGCATTTT.

The CDR3, as DNA: TGCAGCGTTGAGAGGGGGGTCACCGGGGAGCTGTTTTTT. This codes for CSVERGVTGELFF. V is TRBV29-1 and J is TRBJ2-2; the D gene could be TRBD1 or TRBD2 (6 bases each). This CDR3 has 13 residues. Germline V gene data show CDR1 as SQVTM and CDR2 as ANQGSEA. Trimming removed 3 bases at V and 4 bases at J, with 9 bases between.

The rearrangement joins TRBV19 to TRBJ2-1, with 7 bases aligning to TRBD2. The V gene end was trimmed by 4 bases and the J gene end by 0 bases; junction bases not matched to a gene: 6. The V gene's germline CDR1 is LNHDA and CDR2 SQIVND (reference sequence). This CDR3 has 16 residues. The CDR3 DNA follows: TGTGCCAGTAGTACCATGGGGGGGAGCTCCTACAATGAGCAGTTCTTC. Residues: CASSTMGGSSYNEQFF.

This chain links TRBV5-1 with TRBJ1-5; TRBD1 aligns across 7 bases. With V trimmed by 0 bases and J by 4 bases, 4 bases remained unmatched. CDR1 and CDR2 (germline): SGHRS, YFSETQ. The CDR3 consists of 15 residues. The CDR3 loop is CASSLGDSKNQPQHF. CDR3 coding DNA: TGCGCCAGCAGCTTGGGGGACAGTAAAAATCAGCCCCAGCATTTT.

V and J are TRBV29-1 and TRBJ1-2; D gene unclear. The germline gives CDR1 SQVTM, CDR2 ANQGSEA. The CDR3 runs to 13 residues. In DNA, the CDR3 is TGCACCATCCCCCCCCAAGCGTCGCGTGGCTACACCTTC. Protein product: CTIPPQASRGYTF.

The rearrangement links TRBV27 to TRBJ1-2; TRBD1 agrees at 9 bases. CDR1 MNHEY and CDR2 SMNVEV come from the germline V gene (reference sequence). The V gene end was trimmed by 6 bases and the J gene end by 7 bases; junction bases not matched to a gene: 6. The CDR3 has 13 amino acids. The CDR3 nucleotides read TGTGCCAGCAGGGACGGGACAGGGATTGGCTACACCTTC. It is translated as CASRDGTGIGYTF.

The genes are TRBV2 and TRBJ1-2, with D uncertain. V lost 4 bases to trimming and J lost 4 bases, with 13 bases between them. The CDR3 length is 14 residues. Germline V lookup: CDR1 SNHLY, CDR2 FYNNEI. The CDR3 region is CASSAGRNVYGYTF. The CDR3 DNA sequence: TGTGCCAGCAGTGCCGGGCGGAATGTCTATGGCTACACCTTC.

The chain recombines TRBV19 with TRBJ2-7, with D perhaps matching TRBD1 (6 bases). Germline CDR1 is LNHDA and CDR2 is SQIVND (reference sequence). The CDR3 totals 15 residues. Trimming took off 5 bases at V and 1 base at J, with 15 bases between the two ends. The CDR3 protein is CASSPQPQGSYEQYF. In nucleotides, the CDR3 is TGTGCCAGTAGTCCCCAGCCACAGGGATCCTACGAGCAGTACTTC.

The chain combines TRBV18 with TRBJ2-3; 9 nucleotides align to TRBD1. The CDR3 contains 13 residues. Germline assignment: CDR1 KGHSH and CDR2 LQKENI. Germline trimming cut 5 bases from V and 8 bases from J; bases unmatched to any gene: 5. CDR3 DNA: TGTGCCAGCTCATCCACAGGGGGCAGTACGCAGTATTTT. Residues: CASSSTGGSTQYF.

This chain connects TRBV9 to TRBJ2-4; D may be TRBD1 or TRBD2 (5 bases each). CDR3 length: 14 residues. The V gene lost 4 bases and the J gene lost 8 bases, with 16 bases spanning the gap. The germline V gene encodes CDR1 SGDLS and CDR2 YYNGEE. The CDR3: CASSRGPQEDIQYF. CDR3 nucleotide sequence: TGTGCCAGCAGCCGGGGCCCCCAAGAGGACATTCAGTACTTC.

This chain links TRBV4-1 with TRBJ1-1; D is ambiguous. V lost 6 bases, J lost 1 base, and 12 bases lay in between. Per germline, CDR1 MGHRA and CDR2 YSYEKL. CDR3 length: 14 amino acids. CDR3 in DNA: TGCGCCAGCAGTGAGGGCGTCTGGAACACTGAAGCTTTCTTT. Amino acid sequence: CASSEGVWNTEAFF.

The chain employs TRBV2 and TRBJ1-3, with no clear D. The CDR3 consists of 13 residues. Germline V CDR1 and CDR2: SNHLY, FYNNEI. V lost 3 bases and J lost 1, with 4 bases in between. As DNA, the CDR3 is TGTGCCAGCAGTGAGTGGTCTGGAAACACCATATATTTT. The encoded protein is CASSEWSGNTIYF. Using reference TRBV2 and TRBJ1-3 for the parts outside the CDR3, the full variable domain is EPEVTQTPSHQVTQMGQEVILRCVPISNHLYFYWYRQILGQKVEFLVSFYNNEISEKSEIFDDQFSVERPDGSNFTLKIRSTKLEDSAMYFCASSEWSGNTIYFGEGSWLTVV.

On this clone: At the DNA level, this CDR3 is encoded by other sequences in the same sample as well. CDR3: CASSPGQGNQPQHF. The CDR3 DNA reads as TGTGCCAGCAGTCCCGGACAGGGCAATCAGCCCCAGCATTTT. The J gene is TRBJ1-5, the V gene TRBV27, with 7 bases fitting TRBD1. Germline lookup yields CDR1 MNHEY and CDR2 SMNVEV (reference sequence). The CDR3 consists of 14 residues. After removal of 5 bases from V and 2 bases from J, the junction contained 3 bases not matched to a gene.

The genes are TRBV7-9 and TRBJ1-3; D uncertain. Germline V gene sequence: CDR1 SEHNR, CDR2 FQNEAQ (reference sequence). Trimming stripped 5 bases from V and 0 bases from J, with 5 bases between. This CDR3 is built from 13 residues. The CDR3 bases are TGTGCCAGCAGCGCCTACTCTGGAAACACCATATATTTT. This sequence encodes CASSAYSGNTIYF. Combining the CDR3 with reference TRBV7-9 and TRBJ1-3 gives the whole variable domain DTGVSQNPRHKITKRGQNVTFRCDPISEHNRLYWYRQTLGQGPEFLTYFQNEAQLEKSRLLSDRFSAERPKGSFSTLEIQRTEQGDSAMYLCASSAYSGNTIYFGEGSWLTVV.

Concerning this clone itself: Different DNA sequences within this sample yield the same CDR3. The chain is built from TRBV12-3 or TRBV12-4 and TRBJ1-1; weak D call: TRBD1 (6 bases). The CDR3 totals 12 residues. V dropped 8 bases and J dropped 1 base, with 8 bases sitting between them. The CDR3 here is CASGGWNTEAFF. The DNA of the CDR3 is TGTGCCAGCGGGGGCTGGAACACTGAAGCTTTCTTT.

This chain links TRBV12-3 or TRBV12-4 with TRBJ2-5; D possibly corresponds to TRBD1 (6 bases). The germline V and J ends were trimmed by 3 bases and 7 bases, with 12 bases remaining between them. This CDR3 spans 13 amino acids. The CDR3 coding sequence is TGTGCCAGCAGTTTTGGGGGCGGAGGGACCCAGTACTTC. Translated, it gives CASSFGGGGTQYF.

The gene calls are TRBV5-1 and TRBJ2-7; D may be TRBD1 or TRBD2 (6 bases each). Per germline, CDR1 SGHRS and CDR2 YFSETQ. The germline V and J ends were trimmed by 0 bases and 3 bases, with 10 bases remaining between them. The CDR3 totals 14 residues. The CDR3 spells CASSLAGGNYEQYF. The CDR3 coding sequence is TGCGCCAGCAGCTTGGCCGGGGGCAACTACGAGCAGTACTTC.

The chain employs TRBV6-1 and TRBJ2-3, with 8 bases that match TRBD2. Losses at the gene ends were 2 bases for V and 4 bases for J; bases not matched to a gene: 8. CDR1 MNHNS and CDR2 SASEGT come from the germline V gene. CDR3 length: 16 residues. The CDR3 DNA follows: TGTGCCAGCAGTGAACCTCGGGGGGGCCTGCCAGATACGCAGTATTTT. Protein product: CASSEPRGGLPDTQYF.

The rearrangement joins TRBV6-5 to TRBJ1-1; 8 bases match TRBD1. Germline trimming cut 6 bases from V and 0 bases from J; bases unmatched to any gene: 6. The CDR3 is 15 amino acids. The germline CDR1 and CDR2 sequences are MNHEY and SVGAGI. The CDR3 sequence is CASSQRTGMNTEAFF. The CDR3 bases are TGTGCCAGCAGCCAAAGGACAGGGATGAACACTGAAGCTTTCTTT.

V is TRBV4-1 and J is TRBJ1-2; no reliable D call. CDR3 length equals 15 residues. Germline CDR1 is MGHRA and CDR2 is YSYEKL. The V gene lost 1 base and the J gene lost 4 bases, with 13 bases spanning the gap. Written as DNA, the CDR3 is TGCGCCAGCAGCCAAGGTGGTAGGAGTGGCTATGGCTACACCTTC. This gives the protein CASSQGGRSGYGYTF.

The CDR3 DNA sequence: TGCAGCGTTGTGGTGGAAGGCACTGAAGCTTTCTTT. As protein: CSVVVEGTEAFF. The chain joins TRBV29-1 to TRBJ1-1; D unresolved. Trimming took 4 bases from V and 4 from J, leaving 10 bases between them. The CDR3 length is 12 residues. Germline lookup yields CDR1 SQVTM and CDR2 ANQGSEA.

The chain uses TRBV6-6 and TRBJ1-6; 10 bases match TRBD1. The length of the CDR3 is 16 residues. With V trimmed by 4 bases and J by 7 bases, 7 bases remained unmatched. Germline CDR1 is MNHNY and CDR2 is SVGAGI (reference sequence). CDR3 nucleotides: TGTGCCAGCAGTTTCCACACGGGACAGGGGAATTCACCCCTCCACTTT. Its protein is CASSFHTGQGNSPLHF.

On this clone: Mismatch with germline at one junction end may stem from a read error. The sample carries other DNA sequences with the same CDR3. This rearrangement joins TRBV15 to TRBJ1-5; D may be TRBD1 (5 bases). Germline loops: CDR1 LNHNV, CDR2 YYDKDF (reference sequence). The CDR3 spans 15 residues. The CDR3 loop is CATDEGDNSNQPQHF. The CDR3 DNA is TGTGCCACCGATGAAGGGGATAATAGCAATCAGCCCCAGCACTTT.